One and the same sample provided the 7 T cell receptor beta chains below, sequenced in a study of metastatic and nonmetastatic thyroid tumors. TCRdb re-called clones via MiXCR from the PCR reads. This table has 35,000 to 50,000 clones, about 3.3% appearing once. No patient had received any treatment before thyroid surgery. Input material: blood. The source is a female donor with papillary thyroid cancer or a benign thyroid nodule (not recorded which). Some clones in this sample may be carry-over from other donors' samples.

The CDR3 DNA reads as TGTGCCACCAGCAGAGATCCACAGGGAGGTAATGGCTACACCTTC. It is translated as CATSRDPQGGNGYTF. The chain recombines TRBV15 with TRBJ1-2; TRBD1 is a possible D gene (6 bases). Germline lookup yields CDR1 LNHNV and CDR2 YYDKDF (reference sequence). The V end lost 0 bases, the J end lost 6 bases, and 14 bases lay between the germline ends. The CDR3 contains 15 residues.

V is TRBV5-1 and J is TRBJ1-2; D gene uncertain. Germline assignment: CDR1 SGHRS and CDR2 YFSETQ. Trimming removed 0 bases from V and 3 bases from J, with 12 bases in between. This CDR3 is 15 amino acids long. The CDR3 DNA sequence: TGCGCCAGCAGCTTGGATCCGGGTAGATACTATGGCTACACCTTC. Its protein is CASSLDPGRYYGYTF.

CDR3 sequence reads: CATSVAGDTGELFF. The CDR3 DNA follows: TGTGCCACCAGTGTAGCGGGAGATACCGGGGAGCTGTTTTTT. V usage is TRBV24-1 and J usage is TRBJ2-2; 9 bases match TRBD2. The CDR3 covers 14 residues. Germline V gives CDR1 KGHDR, CDR2 SFDVKD. Trimming at V came to 5 bases and at J to 5 bases, leaving 2 bases not matched to a gene.

This clone was counted ten times or more. The chain combines TRBV27 with TRBJ1-1, with D unclear. V was pared by 5 bases and J by 1 base, with 17 bases between. Germline values: CDR1 MNHEY, CDR2 SMNVEV (reference sequence). The CDR3 has 16 amino acids. The CDR3 region has the DNA TGTGCCAGCAGTCCCCTCCCGGCCAAGGCGAACACTGAAGCTTTCTTT. As protein: CASSPLPAKANTEAFF.

Details on this clone: Sequence at one end of the junction differs from germline and may be a read error. The J gene is TRBJ2-5, the V gene TRBV3-1; no definite D call. The length of the CDR3 is 14 residues. CDR1 is LGHDT and CDR2 is YNNKEL in the germline V gene (reference sequence). DNA of the CDR3: TGTGCCAGCAGCCAAGGAAAGATGGTCCGCCGGTGCTTCTTC. Protein product: CASSQGKMVRRCFF.

DNA of the CDR3: TGTGCCAGCAGTTGGGACAGGGGAAACACCATATATTTT. This encodes CASSWDRGNTIYF. The chain links TRBV28 to TRBJ1-3; 8 bases agree with TRBD1. CDR3 length equals 13 residues. Unmatched junction bases numbered 0, after V lost 4 bases and J lost 4 bases. Germline V CDR1 and CDR2: MDHEN, SYDVKM.

V and J are TRBV19 and TRBJ2-2; no reliable D call. The CDR3 has 12 residues. V was trimmed by 6 bases and J by 6 bases, leaving 8 bases between them. Germline V gives CDR1 LNHDA, CDR2 SQIVND (reference sequence). This chain's CDR3 is CASRFGPGELFF. The CDR3, as DNA: TGTGCCAGTAGGTTTGGGCCCGGGGAGCTGTTTTTT.